This T cell receptor (beta chain) was recorded in a study of shared clonotypes between healthy human individuals. The CDR3 extends over 18 amino acids. Germline CDR1 reads LNHDA; CDR2 reads SQIVND (reference sequence). J lost 4 bases, V lost 7 bases, and 17 bases had no gene match. As for this clone: Its specificity is unknown.

Regarding the study as a whole: The researchers took only blood, and tissue repertoires probably look different.

This table comes from immunoSEQ multiplex PCR, and its TCRdb copy is limited to in-frame clones, with some not included. In the table there are around 2.5 million clones, approximately 94% of which are singletons. V usage is TRBV19 and J usage is TRBJ1-2; the match to TRBD1 covers 11 bases. This receptor was obtained from a man younger than 35 in good health. Some clones in this sample may be carry-over from other donors' samples. Input material: naive CD4+ T cells from PBMCs. As to subset: CD45RA+ positively selected. The chain's CDR3 is CASTREPGQGGFGYGYTF. The DNA of the CDR3 is TGTGCCAGTACCAGGGAACCGGGACAGGGGGGGTTCGGCTATGGCTACACCTTC.